Described below is a single TCR beta chain sequence and its context. The antigen remains unidentified. This specimen belongs to a study of cytomegalovirus exposure and HLA in healthy donors. Study results and caveats: Cytomegalovirus association was assigned to more than 150 TCR beta chains. Of the V segments, some could not be distinguished, including TRBV6-2 and TRBV6-3, and were excluded. The likely origin of a cluster of highly shared sequence variants was a sequencing artifact.

In germline, CDR1 is MNHEY, CDR2 SVGAGI. The CDR3 contains 14 residues. The V and J ends lost 5 bases and 8 bases, in that order; junction bases with no gene match: 10. At the time of sampling, donors were nominally healthy, though unrecorded immune exposures were likely. The PCR ran on 60 Vbeta and 13 Jbeta primers. Produced via immunoSEQ multiplex PCR; TCRdb's table is partial and in-frame only. This table has around 190,000 clones, about 83% appearing once. The chain carries TRBV6-5 and TRBJ1-2, with TRBD1 identical over 8 bases. The sample consisted of PBMCs. This TCR came from a female donor in good health and CMV-seronegative. The CDR3 loop is CASSPGTGDSGYTF. The CDR3 nucleotides read TGTGCCAGCAGTCCAGGGACAGGCGATTCGGGCTACACCTTC.